The 5 T cell receptor beta chains listed next were all sequenced from one sample in a study of T cell responses to AZD1222 COVID-19 vaccine. Data came from immunoSEQ multiplex PCR; TCRdb stores just in-frame clones and leaves some out. The sample includes around 160,000 clones, approximately 89% of them seen just once. Sequences were derived from peripheral blood, sampled on day 0 of AZD1222 vaccination. The receptors originated from an adult in good health.

The rearrangement joins TRBV28 to TRBJ1-4; no reliable D call. Trimming left V 6 bases short and J 12 bases short, with 11 bases between. The germline CDR1 and CDR2 sequences are MDHEN and SYDVKM. The CDR3 consists of 11 residues. Here the CDR3 DNA reads TGTGCCAGCAGAGGGCCGCATCAACTGTTTTTT. This codes for CASRGPHQLFF.

The V and J genes are TRBV5-1 and TRBJ1-1; D gene unclear. Germline V CDR1 and CDR2: SGHRS, YFSETQ. Between the trimmed V and J ends, which lost 4 bases and 11 bases, there was a span of 18 bases. The CDR3 runs to 13 residues. The CDR3 loop is CASSPLVGAGAFF. The CDR3 coding sequence is TGCGCCAGCAGCCCCCTGGTGGGAGCCGGGGCTTTCTTT.

V and J are TRBV7-9 and TRBJ1-2; a weak D match, TRBD1 (5 bases). Per the germline V gene, CDR1 is SEHNR and CDR2 is FQNEAQ (reference sequence). V gave up 6 bases and J gave up 7 bases, with 21 bases separating them. The CDR3 has 15 amino acids. CDR3 residues: CASSSTQGLSGGYTF. In DNA form, the CDR3 reads TGTGCCAGCAGTTCAACCCAGGGTCTGAGCGGTGGCTACACCTTC.

The J gene is TRBJ2-1, the V gene TRBV6-2 or TRBV6-3; 15 nucleotides align to TRBD2. V gave up 4 bases and J gave up 7 bases; unmatched junction bases: 14. Germline CDR1 and CDR2: MNHEY and SVGEGT. This CDR3 is built from 19 residues. Here the CDR3 reads CASSSPPGLAGGFRNEQFF. CDR3 bases: TGTGCCAGCAGTTCCCCCCCGGGACTAGCGGGAGGATTTAGGAATGAGCAGTTCTTC.

This clone was counted once. The chain uses TRBV4-2 and TRBJ2-7; D is undetermined. Deletions cut 3 bases from V and 1 base from J, with 10 bases between. From germline, CDR1 is LGHNA and CDR2 YNFKEQ. The CDR3 extends over 14 amino acids. CDR3: CASSQESASYEQYF. DNA for the CDR3: TGTGCCAGCAGCCAGGAGAGCGCTTCCTACGAGCAGTACTTC.